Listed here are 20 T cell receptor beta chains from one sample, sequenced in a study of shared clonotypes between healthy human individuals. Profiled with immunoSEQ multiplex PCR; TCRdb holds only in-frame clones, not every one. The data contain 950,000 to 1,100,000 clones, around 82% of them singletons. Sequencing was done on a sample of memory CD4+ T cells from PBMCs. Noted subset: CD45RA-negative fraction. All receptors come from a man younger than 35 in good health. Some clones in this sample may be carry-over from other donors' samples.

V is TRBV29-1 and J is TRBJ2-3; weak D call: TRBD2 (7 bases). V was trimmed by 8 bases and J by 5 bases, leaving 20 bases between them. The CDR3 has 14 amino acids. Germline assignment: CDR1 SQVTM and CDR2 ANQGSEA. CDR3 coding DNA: TGCAGCTCTCCAGGGGCGGGAGACAGAGATACGCAGTATTTT. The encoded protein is CSSPGAGDRDTQYF.

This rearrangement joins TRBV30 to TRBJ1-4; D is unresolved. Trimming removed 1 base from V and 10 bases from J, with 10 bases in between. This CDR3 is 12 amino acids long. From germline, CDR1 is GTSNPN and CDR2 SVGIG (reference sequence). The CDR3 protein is CAWSDGRGKLFF. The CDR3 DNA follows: TGTGCCTGGAGTGACGGCCGGGGAAAACTGTTTTTT.

CDR3 nucleotides: TGCAGCGGGCGATGGGGGAGGGATACGCAGTATTTT. This codes for CSGRWGRDTQYF. This chain links TRBV29-1 with TRBJ2-3; TRBD2 might be the D (6 bases). CDR3 length: 12 amino acids. CDR1 SQVTM and CDR2 ANQGSEA come from the germline V gene. The germline V and J ends were trimmed by 7 bases and 6 bases, with 14 bases remaining between them.

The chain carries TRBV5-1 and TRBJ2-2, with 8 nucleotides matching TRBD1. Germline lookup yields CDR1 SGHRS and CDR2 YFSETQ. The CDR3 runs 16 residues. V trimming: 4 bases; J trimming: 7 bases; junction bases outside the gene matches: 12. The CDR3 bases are TGCGCCAGCAGCCGCTCGGACAGGGTTCTTAGCGGGGAGCTGTTTTTT. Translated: CASSRSDRVLSGELFF.

CDR3 loop: CASSRWEGRDYGYTF. DNA of the CDR3: TGTGCCAGCAGCCGATGGGAGGGGCGAGACTATGGCTACACCTTC. The rearrangement links TRBV6-5 to TRBJ1-2; a weak D match, TRBD1 (5 bases). Trimming cost V 6 bases and J 3 bases, with 17 bases left between them. Per the germline V gene, CDR1 is MNHEY and CDR2 is SVGAGI. CDR3 length: 15 residues.

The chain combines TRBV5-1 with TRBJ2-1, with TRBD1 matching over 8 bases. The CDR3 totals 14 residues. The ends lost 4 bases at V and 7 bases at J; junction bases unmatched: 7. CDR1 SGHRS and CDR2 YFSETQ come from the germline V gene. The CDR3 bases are TGCGCCAGCAGCCCCGGGACAGGCCTTAATGAGCAGTTCTTC. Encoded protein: CASSPGTGLNEQFF.

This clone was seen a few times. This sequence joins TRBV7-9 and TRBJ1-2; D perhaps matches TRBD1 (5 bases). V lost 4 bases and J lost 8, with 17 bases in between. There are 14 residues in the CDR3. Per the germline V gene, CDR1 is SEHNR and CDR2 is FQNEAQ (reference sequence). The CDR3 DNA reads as TGTGCCAGCAGCTATTCAGGGCGGACCTCGGGCTACACCTTC. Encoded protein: CASSYSGRTSGYTF. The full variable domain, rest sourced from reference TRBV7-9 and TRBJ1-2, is DTGVSQNPRHKITKRGQNVTFRCDPISEHNRLYWYRQTLGQGPEFLTYFQNEAQLEKSRLLSDRFSAERPKGSFSTLEIQRTEQGDSAMYLCASSYSGRTSGYTFGSGTRLTVV.

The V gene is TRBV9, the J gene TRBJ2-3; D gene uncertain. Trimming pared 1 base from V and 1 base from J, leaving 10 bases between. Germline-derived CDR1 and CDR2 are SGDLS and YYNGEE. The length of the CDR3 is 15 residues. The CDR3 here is CASSVFSRGTDTQYF. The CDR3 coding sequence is TGTGCCAGCAGCGTATTCTCCCGGGGCACAGATACGCAGTATTTT.

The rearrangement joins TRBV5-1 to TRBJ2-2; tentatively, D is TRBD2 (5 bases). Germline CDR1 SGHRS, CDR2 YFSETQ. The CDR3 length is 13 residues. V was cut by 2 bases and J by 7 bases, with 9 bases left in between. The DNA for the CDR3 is TGCGCCAGCAGCTTTGGAGGCGTCGGGGAGCTGTTTTTT. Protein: CASSFGGVGELFF.

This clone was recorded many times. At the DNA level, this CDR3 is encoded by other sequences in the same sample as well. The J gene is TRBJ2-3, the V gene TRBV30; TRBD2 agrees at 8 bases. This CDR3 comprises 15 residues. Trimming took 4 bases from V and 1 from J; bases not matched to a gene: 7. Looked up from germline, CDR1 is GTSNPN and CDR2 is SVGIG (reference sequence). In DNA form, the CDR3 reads TGTGCCTGGACCAAACTAGCGGCAGGCACAGATACGCAGTATTTT. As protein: CAWTKLAAGTDTQYF.

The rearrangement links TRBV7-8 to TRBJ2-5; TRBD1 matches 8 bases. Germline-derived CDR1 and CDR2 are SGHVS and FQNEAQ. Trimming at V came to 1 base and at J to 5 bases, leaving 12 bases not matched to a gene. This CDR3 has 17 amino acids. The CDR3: CASSLVRTGFRVETQYF. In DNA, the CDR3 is TGTGCCAGCAGCTTAGTTAGGACAGGGTTCCGTGTCGAGACCCAGTACTTC.

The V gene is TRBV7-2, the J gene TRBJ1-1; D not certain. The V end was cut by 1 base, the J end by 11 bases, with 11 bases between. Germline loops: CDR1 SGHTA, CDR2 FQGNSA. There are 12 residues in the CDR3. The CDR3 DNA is TGTGCCAGCAGCTTAGGTGGGTTAGGGGCTTTCTTT. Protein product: CASSLGGLGAFF. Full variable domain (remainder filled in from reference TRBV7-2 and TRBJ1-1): GAGVSQSPSNKVTEKGKDVELRCDPISGHTALYWYRQSLGQGLEFLIYFQGNSAPDKSGLPSDRFSAERTGGSVSTLTIQRTQQEDSAVYLCASSLGGLGAFFGQGTRLTVV.

The CDR3 loop is CASSPDGAQNTEAFF. The CDR3 bases are TGTGCCAGCAGCCCGGACGGGGCCCAGAACACTGAAGCTTTCTTT. The chain carries TRBV7-9 and TRBJ1-1; tentative D call: TRBD1 (5 bases). The CDR3 loop spans 15 amino acids. The V gene lost 5 bases and the J gene lost 1 base, with 14 bases spanning the gap. Germline loops: CDR1 SEHNR, CDR2 FQNEAQ (reference sequence).

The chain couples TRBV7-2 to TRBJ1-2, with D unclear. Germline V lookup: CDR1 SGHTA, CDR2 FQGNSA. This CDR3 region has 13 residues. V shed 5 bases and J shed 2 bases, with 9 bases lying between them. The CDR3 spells CASSPRRNYGYTF. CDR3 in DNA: TGTGCCAGCAGCCCAAGACGGAACTATGGCTACACCTTC.

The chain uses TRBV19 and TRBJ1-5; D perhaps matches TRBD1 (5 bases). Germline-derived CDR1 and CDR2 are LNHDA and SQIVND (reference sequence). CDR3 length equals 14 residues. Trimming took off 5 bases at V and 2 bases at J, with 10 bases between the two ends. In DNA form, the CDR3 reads TGTGCCAGTAGTCACCAAGGGGGCAATCAGCCCCAGCATTTT. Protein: CASSHQGGNQPQHF.

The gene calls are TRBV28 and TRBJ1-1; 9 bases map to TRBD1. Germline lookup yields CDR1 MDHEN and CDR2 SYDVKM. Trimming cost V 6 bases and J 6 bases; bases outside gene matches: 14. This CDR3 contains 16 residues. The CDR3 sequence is CASSPIEGQGGAEAFF. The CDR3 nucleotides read TGTGCCAGCAGCCCCATCGAGGGACAGGGAGGCGCTGAAGCTTTCTTT.

CDR3 in DNA: TGTGCCAGCAGCATGGGGACAGTTCAGCCCCAGCATTTT. Protein: CASSMGTVQPQHF. The chain recombines TRBV6-1 with TRBJ1-5; TRBD1 matches 7 bases. This CDR3 has 13 amino acids. V was clipped by 6 bases and J by 6 bases; unmatched bases: 5. CDR1 and CDR2 (germline): MNHNS, SASEGT.

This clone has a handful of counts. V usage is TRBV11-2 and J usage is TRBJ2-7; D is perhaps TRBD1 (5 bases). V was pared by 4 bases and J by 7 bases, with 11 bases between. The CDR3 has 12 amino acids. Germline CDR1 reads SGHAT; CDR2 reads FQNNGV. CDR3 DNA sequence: TGTGCCAGCAGCTCCCTTAAGGGGGAGCAGTACTTC. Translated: CASSSLKGEQYF.

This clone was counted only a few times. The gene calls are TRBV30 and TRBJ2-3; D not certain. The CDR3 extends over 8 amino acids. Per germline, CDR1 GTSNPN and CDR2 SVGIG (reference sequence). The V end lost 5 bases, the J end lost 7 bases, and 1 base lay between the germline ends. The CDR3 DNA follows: TGTGCCTGGCATACGCAGTATTTT. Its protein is CAWHTQYF.

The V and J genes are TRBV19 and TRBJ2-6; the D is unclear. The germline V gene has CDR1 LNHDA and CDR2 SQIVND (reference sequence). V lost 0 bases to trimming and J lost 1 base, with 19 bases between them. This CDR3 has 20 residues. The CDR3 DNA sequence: TGTGCCAGTAGTATAGATGGCGCAAGGATGGGATATTCTGGGGCCAACGTCCTGACTTTC. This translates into CASSIDGARMGYSGANVLTF.